This T cell receptor beta chain was profiled in a study of cytomegalovirus exposure and HLA in healthy donors. Overall study findings and caveats: A later analysis linked a missense variant in DCLRE1C to the trimming of TCR beta V and J genes.

13 Jbeta primers and 60 Vbeta primers were used for the PCR. Method: immunoSEQ multiplex PCR; TCRdb's copy keeps in-frame clones and lacks some. The sample contains about 150,000 clones, nearly 80% of which appear only once. A remark on this clone: Its antigen is as yet unknown.

The CDR3 consists of 15 residues. Trimming at V came to 5 bases and at J to 2 bases, leaving 5 bases not matched to a gene. Looked up from germline, CDR1 is MNHEY and CDR2 is SVGAGI. The clonotype comes from a man aged 25-40 years in good health and CMV-seronegative. Source material: PBMCs. The genes are TRBV6-5 and TRBJ2-2; TRBD2 matches 7 bases. CDR3 nucleotide sequence: TGTGCCAGCAGTATACTAGCGTATAACACCGGGGAGCTGTTTTTT. Translation: CASSILAYNTGELFF.